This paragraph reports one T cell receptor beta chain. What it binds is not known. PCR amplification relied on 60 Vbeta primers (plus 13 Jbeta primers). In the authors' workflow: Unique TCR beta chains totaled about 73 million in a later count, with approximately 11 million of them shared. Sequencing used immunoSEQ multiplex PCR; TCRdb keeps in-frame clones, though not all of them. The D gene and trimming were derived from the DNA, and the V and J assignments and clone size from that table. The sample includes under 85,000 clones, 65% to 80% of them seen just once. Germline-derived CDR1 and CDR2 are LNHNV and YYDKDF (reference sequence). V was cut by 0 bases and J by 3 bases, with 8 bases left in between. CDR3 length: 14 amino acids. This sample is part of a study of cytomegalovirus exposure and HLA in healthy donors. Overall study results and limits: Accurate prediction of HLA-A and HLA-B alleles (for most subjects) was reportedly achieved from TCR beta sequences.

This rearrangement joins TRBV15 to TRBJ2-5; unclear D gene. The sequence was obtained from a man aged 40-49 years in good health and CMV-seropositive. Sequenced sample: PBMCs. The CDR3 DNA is TGTGCCACCAGCAGAGATCACACCAAAGAGACCCAGTACTTC. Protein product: CATSRDHTKETQYF.